One TCR beta chain is described in this entry. V lost 3 bases, J lost 0 bases, and 11 bases lay in between. This CDR3 region has 14 residues. Germline lookup yields CDR1 SQVTM and CDR2 ANQGSEA. During its preparation, the TCRbeta library received unique molecular identifiers. MiXCR, applied by TCRdb to the PCR reads, yields one record per CDR3 protein. The sample contains roughly 500,000 distinct CDR3 sequences, about 33% of which appear only once. This sample was included in a study of T-cell reconstitution after alpha-beta-depleted transplantation in children. The receptor comes from a human donor who donated a stem cell graft to a child with aplastic anemia. V is TRBV29-1 and J is TRBJ1-1, with D perhaps matching TRBD1 (5 bases). The material sequenced was PBMCs from the stem cell graft donor, taken from the stem cell graft. CDR3 sequence reads: CSVDKGPMNTEAFF. The CDR3 coding sequence is TGCAGCGTTGATAAGGGACCGATGAACACTGAAGCTTTCTTT.